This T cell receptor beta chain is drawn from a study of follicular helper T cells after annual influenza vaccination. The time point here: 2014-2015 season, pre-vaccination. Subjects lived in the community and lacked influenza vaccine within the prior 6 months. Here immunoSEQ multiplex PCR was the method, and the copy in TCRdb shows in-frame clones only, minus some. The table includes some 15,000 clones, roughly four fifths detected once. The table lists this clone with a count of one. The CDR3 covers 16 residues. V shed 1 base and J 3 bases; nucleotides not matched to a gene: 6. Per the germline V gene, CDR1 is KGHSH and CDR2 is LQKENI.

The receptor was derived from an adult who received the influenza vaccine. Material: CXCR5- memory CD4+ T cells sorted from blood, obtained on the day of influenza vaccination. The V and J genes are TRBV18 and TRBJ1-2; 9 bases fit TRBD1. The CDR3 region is CASSPLQGAQDYGYTF. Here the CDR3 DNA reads TGTGCCAGCTCACCACTACAGGGGGCGCAAGACTATGGCTACACCTTC.